The 8 T cell receptor beta chains given below trace back to one sample, sequenced in a study of early T cells in non-severe SARS-CoV-2 infection. MiXCR, run by TCRdb on the 5' RACE reads, gives a single entry per CDR3 protein. This table holds 70,000 to 90,000 distinct CDR3 sequences, about 10% found once. The sample in question was whole blood, obtained at baseline. The receptor source for this set is an adult who was a healthcare worker with PCR-confirmed SARS-CoV-2 infection or an uninfected control (not recorded which).

This clonotype was found a few times. The V call is TRBV7-9, the J call TRBJ1-4; 10 bases fit TRBD1. The CDR3 sequence is 16 residues long. Trimming took 5 bases from V and 5 from J; bases not matched to a gene: 8. Germline assignment: CDR1 SEHNR and CDR2 FQNEAQ (reference sequence). CDR3 in amino acids: CASSAFRTGGNEKLFF. The CDR3 DNA reads as TGTGCCAGCAGCGCATTTCGGACAGGGGGGAATGAAAAACTGTTTTTT.

This clonotype was seen only a few times. This chain joins TRBV19 and TRBJ2-4; D unclear. Per germline, CDR1 LNHDA and CDR2 SQIVND (reference sequence). Deletions cut 1 base from V and 7 bases from J, with 8 bases between. CDR3 length: 13 amino acids. CDR3 region: CASSIAGRNIQYF. The CDR3 DNA sequence: TGTGCCAGTAGTATAGCCGGTCGGAACATTCAGTACTTC. Supplemented by reference TRBV19 and TRBJ2-4, the full variable domain reads DGGITQSPKYLFRKEGQNVTLSCEQNLNHDAMYWYRQDPGQGLRLIYYSQIVNDFQKGDIAEGYSVSREKKESFPLTVTSAQKNPTAFYLCASSIAGRNIQYFGAGTRLSVL.

The chain links TRBV30 to TRBJ2-7; no firm D call. This CDR3 is 12 amino acids long. The V and J ends lost 0 bases and 6 bases respectively, with 9 bases between them. Germline CDR1 and CDR2: GTSNPN and SVGIG (reference sequence). CDR3 sequence reads: CAWSVTRSEQYF. Here the CDR3 DNA reads TGTGCCTGGAGTGTAACGCGGTCCGAGCAGTACTTC. Full variable domain (rest looked up from reference TRBV30 and TRBJ2-7): SQTIHQWPATLVQPVGSPLSLECTVEGTSNPNLYWYRQAAGRGLQLLFYSVGIGQISSEVPQNLSASRPQDRQFILSSKKLLLSDSGFYLCAWSVTRSEQYFGPGTRLTVT.

This clonotype showed up many times. The chain couples TRBV20-1 to TRBJ2-7; no definite D call. The CDR3 has 13 amino acids. Per the germline V gene, CDR1 is DFQATT and CDR2 is SNEGSKA (reference sequence). Deletions cut 5 bases from V and 4 bases from J, with 15 bases between. CDR3 in DNA: TGCAGTGCTCATCCAGGAACATCTTACGAGCAGTACTTC. Translating gives CSAHPGTSYEQYF.

In this sample, this clonotype turned up a few times. The chain joins TRBV28 to TRBJ2-3; no reliable D call. This CDR3 has 11 residues. Germline CDR1 MDHEN, CDR2 SYDVKM. V gave up 5 bases and J gave up 3 bases, with 3 bases separating them. The CDR3, as DNA: TGTGCCAGCAGTGTTACAGATACGCAGTATTTT. Protein product: CASSVTDTQYF. Drawing the rest from reference TRBV28 and TRBJ2-3, the complete variable domain is DVKVTQSSRYLVKRTGEKVFLECVQDMDHENMFWYRQDPGLGLRLIYFSYDVKMKEKGDIPEGYSVSREKKERFSLILESASTNQTSMYLCASSVTDTQYFGPGTRLTVL.

This clonotype appeared a few times. The chain employs TRBV11-2 and TRBJ2-5; possibly TRBD1 or TRBD2 for D (5 bases each). V was pared by 5 bases and J by 7 bases, with 20 bases between. This CDR3 region has 15 residues. CDR1 is SGHAT and CDR2 is FQNNGV in the germline V gene. The CDR3 region has the DNA TGTGCCAGCAGCCCACCGGGACCGCGTCTAGGGACCCAGTACTTC. It encodes CASSPPGPRLGTQYF. The full variable domain, with the rest looked up from reference TRBV11-2 and TRBJ2-5, is EAGVAQSPRYKIIEKRQSVAFWCNPISGHATLYWYQQILGQGPKLLIQFQNNGVVDDSQLPKDRFSAERLKGVDSTLKIQPAKLEDSAVYLCASSPPGPRLGTQYFGPGTRLLVL.

The chain employs TRBV2 and TRBJ1-1, with 7 nucleotides matching TRBD1. Germline values: CDR1 SNHLY, CDR2 FYNNEI. There are 13 residues in the CDR3. J was trimmed by 7 bases and V by 5 bases; bases with no gene match: 7. DNA for the CDR3: TGTGCCAGCAGTAAGGCGACAGGGATTGAAGCTTTCTTT. It specifies CASSKATGIEAFF.

This clonotype was seen repeatedly, ten times or more. This chain joins TRBV12-3 or TRBV12-4 and TRBJ2-4; TRBD1 is a possible D gene (5 bases). V gave up 5 bases and J gave up 0 bases, with 11 bases separating them. The length of the CDR3 is 15 residues. CDR3 protein: CASSPGHPAKNIQYF. DNA for the CDR3: TGTGCCAGCAGTCCAGGGCACCCAGCCAAAAACATTCAGTACTTC.